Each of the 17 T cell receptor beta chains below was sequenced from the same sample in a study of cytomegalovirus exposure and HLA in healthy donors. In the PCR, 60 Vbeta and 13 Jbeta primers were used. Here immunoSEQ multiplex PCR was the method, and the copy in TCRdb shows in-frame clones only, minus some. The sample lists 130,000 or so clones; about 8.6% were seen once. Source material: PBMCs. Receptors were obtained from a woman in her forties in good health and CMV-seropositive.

CDR3 sequence reads: CASSGTRGNTQYF. The CDR3 region has the DNA TGTGCCAGCAGTGGTACTCGGGGGAATACGCAGTATTTT. The chain joins TRBV2 to TRBJ2-3, with D possibly TRBD2 on 6 matching bases. This CDR3 spans 13 amino acids. Germline CDR1 and CDR2: SNHLY and FYNNEI. Trimming shortened V by 4 bases and J by 7 bases, and 12 bases separated the two germline ends.

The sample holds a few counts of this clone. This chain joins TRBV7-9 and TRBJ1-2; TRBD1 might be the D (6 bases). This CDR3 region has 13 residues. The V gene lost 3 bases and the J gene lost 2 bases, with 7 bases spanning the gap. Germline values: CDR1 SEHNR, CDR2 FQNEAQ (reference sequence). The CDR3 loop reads CASSFRGNYGYTF. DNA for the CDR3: TGTGCCAGCAGCTTCAGGGGAAACTATGGCTACACCTTC.

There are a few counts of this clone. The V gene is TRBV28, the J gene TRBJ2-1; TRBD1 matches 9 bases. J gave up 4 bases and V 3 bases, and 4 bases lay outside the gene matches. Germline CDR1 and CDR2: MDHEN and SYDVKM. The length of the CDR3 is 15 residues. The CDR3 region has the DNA TGTGCCAGCAGTTTCCGGGACAGGGCTTACAATGAGCAGTTCTTC. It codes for CASSFRDRAYNEQFF. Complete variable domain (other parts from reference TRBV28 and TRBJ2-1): DVKVTQSSRYLVKRTGEKVFLECVQDMDHENMFWYRQDPGLGLRLIYFSYDVKMKEKGDIPEGYSVSREKKERFSLILESASTNQTSMYLCASSFRDRAYNEQFFGPGTRLTVL.

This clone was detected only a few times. CDR3: CASSALDRGGQPQHF. Written as DNA, the CDR3 is TGTGCCAGCAGCGCGTTGGACAGGGGGGGTCAGCCCCAGCATTTT. V gene TRBV7-8 combines with J gene TRBJ1-5; the match to TRBD1 covers 10 bases. Germline trimming cut 5 bases from V and 6 bases from J; bases unmatched to any gene: 7. CDR3 length: 15 amino acids. Germline-derived CDR1 and CDR2 are SGHVS and FQNEAQ.

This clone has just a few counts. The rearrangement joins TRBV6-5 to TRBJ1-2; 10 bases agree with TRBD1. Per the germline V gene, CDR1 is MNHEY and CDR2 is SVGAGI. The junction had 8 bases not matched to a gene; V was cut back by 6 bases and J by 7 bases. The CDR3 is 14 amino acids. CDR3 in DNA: TGTGCCAGCAGCCCGACCCGGGACAGGGGTGGCTACACCTTC. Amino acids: CASSPTRDRGGYTF.

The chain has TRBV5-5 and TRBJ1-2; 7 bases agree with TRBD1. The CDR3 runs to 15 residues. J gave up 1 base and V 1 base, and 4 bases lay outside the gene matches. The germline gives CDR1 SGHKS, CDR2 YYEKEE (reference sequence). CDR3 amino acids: CASSLIRQGNYGYTF. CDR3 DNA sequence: TGTGCCAGCAGCTTGATTCGACAGGGTAACTATGGCTACACCTTC.

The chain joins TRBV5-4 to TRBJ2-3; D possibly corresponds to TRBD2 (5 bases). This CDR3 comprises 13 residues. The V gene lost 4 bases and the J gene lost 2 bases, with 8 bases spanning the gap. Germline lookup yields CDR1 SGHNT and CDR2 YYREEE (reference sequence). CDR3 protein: CASSVDSTDTQYF. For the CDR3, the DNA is TGTGCCAGCAGCGTGGACTCCACAGATACGCAGTATTTT.

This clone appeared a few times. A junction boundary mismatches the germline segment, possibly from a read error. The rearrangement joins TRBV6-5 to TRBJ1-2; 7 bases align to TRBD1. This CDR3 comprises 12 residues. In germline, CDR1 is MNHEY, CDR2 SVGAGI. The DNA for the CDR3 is TGTGCCAGCAGTAAAGACAGGGATGGCTACAACTTC. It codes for CASSKDRDGYNF.

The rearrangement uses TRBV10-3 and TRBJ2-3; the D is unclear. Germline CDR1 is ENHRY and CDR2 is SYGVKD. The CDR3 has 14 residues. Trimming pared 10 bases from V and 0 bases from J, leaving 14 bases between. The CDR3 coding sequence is TGTGCCACAATTGCTAGTTCTAGCACAGATACGCAGTATTTT. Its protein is CATIASSSTDTQYF.

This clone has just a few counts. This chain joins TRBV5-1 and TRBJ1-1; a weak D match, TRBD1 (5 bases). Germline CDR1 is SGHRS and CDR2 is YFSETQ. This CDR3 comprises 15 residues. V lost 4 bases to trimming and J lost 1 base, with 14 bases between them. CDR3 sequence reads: CASSTSQGRNTEAFF. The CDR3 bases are TGCGCCAGCAGCACTTCCCAGGGAAGGAACACTGAAGCTTTCTTT.

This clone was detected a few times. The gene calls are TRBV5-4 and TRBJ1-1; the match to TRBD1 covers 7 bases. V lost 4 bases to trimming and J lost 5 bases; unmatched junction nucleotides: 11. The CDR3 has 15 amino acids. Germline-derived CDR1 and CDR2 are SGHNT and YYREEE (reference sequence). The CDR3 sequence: CASSAPTGSGTEAFF. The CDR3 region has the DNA TGTGCCAGCAGCGCACCGACAGGGTCGGGGACTGAAGCTTTCTTT.

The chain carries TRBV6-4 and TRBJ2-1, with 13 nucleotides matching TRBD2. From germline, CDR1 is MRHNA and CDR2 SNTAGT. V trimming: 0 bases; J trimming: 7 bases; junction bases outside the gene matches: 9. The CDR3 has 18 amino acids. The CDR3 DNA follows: TGTGCCAGCAGTGACTCCCACCTACTAGCGGGGGGGCTGAATGAGCAGTTCTTC. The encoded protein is CASSDSHLLAGGLNEQFF.

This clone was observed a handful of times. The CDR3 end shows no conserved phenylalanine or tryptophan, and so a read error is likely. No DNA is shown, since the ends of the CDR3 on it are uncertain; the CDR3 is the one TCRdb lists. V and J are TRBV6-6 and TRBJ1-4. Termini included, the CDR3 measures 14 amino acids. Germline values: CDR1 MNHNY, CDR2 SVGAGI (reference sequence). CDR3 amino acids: CASSYRGGNEKMFL.

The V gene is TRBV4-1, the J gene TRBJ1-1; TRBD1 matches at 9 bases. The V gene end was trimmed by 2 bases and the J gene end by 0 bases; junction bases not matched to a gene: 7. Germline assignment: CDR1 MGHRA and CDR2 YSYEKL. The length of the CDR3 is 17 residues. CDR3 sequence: CASSQRRGQGLNTEAFF. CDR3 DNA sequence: TGCGCCAGCAGCCAAAGACGGGGACAGGGTCTGAACACTGAAGCTTTCTTT.

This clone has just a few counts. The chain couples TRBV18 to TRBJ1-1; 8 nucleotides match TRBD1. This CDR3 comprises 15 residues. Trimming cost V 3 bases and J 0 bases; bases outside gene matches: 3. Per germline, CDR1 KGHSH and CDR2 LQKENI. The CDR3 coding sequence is TGTGCCAGCTCACCGTTGGACAGGGTGAACACTGAAGCTTTCTTT. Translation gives CASSPLDRVNTEAFF.

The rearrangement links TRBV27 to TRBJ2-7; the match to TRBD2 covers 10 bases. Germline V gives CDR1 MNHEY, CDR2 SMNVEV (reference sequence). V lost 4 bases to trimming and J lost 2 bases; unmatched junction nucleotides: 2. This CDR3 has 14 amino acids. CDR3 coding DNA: TGTGCCAGCAGTTACACTAGCGGGGCCTACGAGCAGTACTTC. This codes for CASSYTSGAYEQYF.

DNA of the CDR3: TGCGCCAGCCAATGGACAGGGGTCAATGAGCAGTTCTTC. The encoded protein is CASQWTGVNEQFF. The chain joins TRBV5-1 to TRBJ2-1; 9 bases fit TRBD1. Trimming removed 7 bases from V and 6 bases from J; junction bases left unmatched: 5. Germline assignment: CDR1 SGHRS and CDR2 YFSETQ. The CDR3 is 13 amino acids. The full variable domain, completed using reference TRBV5-1 and TRBJ2-1, is KAGVTQTPRYLIKTRGQQVTLSCSPISGHRSVSWYQQTPGQGLQFLFEYFSETQRNKGNFPGRFSGRQFSNSRSEMNVSTLELGDSALYLCASQWTGVNEQFFGPGTRLTVL.